This T cell receptor (beta chain) comes out of a study of blood T cells in healthy people across ages. General study results and limits: More naive CD4+ cells and higher diversity marked long-lived donors relative to aged donors. Roughly linearly, TCR beta diversity per million T cells fell as age increased.

V was pared by 3 bases and J by 2 bases, with 7 bases of the junction left unmatched. From germline, CDR1 is GTSNPN and CDR2 SVGIG (reference sequence). CDR3 size: 16 residues. In regard to this clonotype: The antigen remains unidentified.

A second PCR of roughly 6 to 12 cycles used a sample-barcoded 5' primer and a J-beta primer mix. There were at least 3 million CDR3-containing paired-end reads obtained from each sample. TCRdb re-called the 5' RACE reads with MiXCR, one entry per CDR3 protein. The sample has roughly 640,000 distinct CDR3 sequences, 25% to 35% seen once. The clonotype originates from a woman at least 80 years old in good health. Sequencing was carried out using blood. The rearrangement links TRBV30 to TRBJ2-3; 11 bases map to TRBD2. CDR3 DNA: TGTGCCTGGAGCGCCGGGACTAGCGGTTCCACAGATACGCAGTATTTT. Protein: CAWSAGTSGSTDTQYF.